The source of this T cell receptor (beta chain) is a study of T-cell reconstitution after alpha-beta-depleted transplantation in children. The study's findings and limits: Among T cells one year after transplant, newly produced cells accounted for most counts and diversity. Surviving recipient cells, namely T cells and thymic progenitors, were the source of high day-60 TCRbeta diversity in some patients. At around two months after transplant, the alpha-beta T cells were reportedly derived from several hundred expanded clones that came from non-depleted graft cells.

Comments on this clonotype: As yet, its antigen is unknown.

Unique molecular identifiers were used to barcode this TCRbeta library. TCRdb reprocessed the PCR reads with MiXCR, giving one entry per CDR3 protein. Of about 200,000 distinct CDR3 sequences in the sample, 7.5% to 9.5% were seen once. The sequences come from PBMCs, mostly from graft donor cells, collected 360 days after TCRalphabeta/CD19-depleted stem cell transplant. The receptor was isolated from a male patient aged 2 to 10 who had a stem cell transplant for acute myeloid leukemia, so the T cells may come from the graft donor.

This CDR3 reads CAISEVAGFGQPQHF. Here the CDR3 DNA reads TGTGCCATCAGTGAAGTCGCAGGGTTTGGTCAGCCCCAGCATTTT. The chain couples TRBV10-3 to TRBJ1-5; weak D call: TRBD1 (5 bases). This CDR3 is built from 15 residues. The germline gives CDR1 ENHRY, CDR2 SYGVKD. With 3 bases removed from V and 6 bases from J, the gap between germline ends came to 15 bases.